This T cell receptor (beta chain) was recorded in a study of beta chain features in type 1 diabetes. Study overall: Patients shared similar age, gender and cell yields with healthy donors. Investigators examined around 98 million sorted cells across all samples. Broader study findings: Possibly, sequencing cDNA over-represented cells that had high TCR expression levels. TCRB repertoires of naive, central memory and Treg cells appeared more similar among patients than among healthy donors. Among all four CD4+ subsets, Type 1 diabetes patients had TCRB CDR3s that were moderately but significantly shorter.

The germline CDR1 and CDR2 sequences are LNHNV and YYDKDF (reference sequence). V was clipped by 1 base and J by 6 bases; unmatched bases: 6. The CDR3 runs 15 residues. Sequenced material consisted of expressed TCRB transcripts (all of the isolated RNA was reverse transcribed). Profiling relied on immunoSEQ multiplex PCR, and the TCRdb table lists in-frame clones only, not all of them. This table holds about 230,000 clones, roughly 17% found once. Details on this clone: The antigen is not known.

The J gene is TRBJ2-1, the V gene TRBV15; TRBD1 matches at 7 bases. The TCR comes from a man aged 30-40 years with type 1 diabetes. Sequenced material: naive CD4+ T cells from blood. The CDR3 spells CATSRGGGEANEQFF. The DNA of the CDR3 is TGTGCCACCAGCAGAGGAGGGGGCGAAGCCAATGAGCAGTTCTTC.